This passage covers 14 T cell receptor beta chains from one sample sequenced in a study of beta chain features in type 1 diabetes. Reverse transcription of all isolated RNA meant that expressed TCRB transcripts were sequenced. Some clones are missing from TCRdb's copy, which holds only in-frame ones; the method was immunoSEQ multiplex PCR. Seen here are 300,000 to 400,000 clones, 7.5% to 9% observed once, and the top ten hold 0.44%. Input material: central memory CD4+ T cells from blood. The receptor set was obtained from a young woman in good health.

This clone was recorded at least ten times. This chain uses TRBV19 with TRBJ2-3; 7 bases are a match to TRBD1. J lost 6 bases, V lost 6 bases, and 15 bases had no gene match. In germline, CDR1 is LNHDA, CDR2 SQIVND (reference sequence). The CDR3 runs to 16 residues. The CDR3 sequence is CASSPPGGSLWDTQYF. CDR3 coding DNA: TGTGCCAGTAGCCCACCAGGGGGATCATTATGGGATACGCAGTATTTT.

CDR3 DNA sequence: TGTGCCAGCAGCCCATACAGGGAGGATCAGCCCCAGCATTTT. The encoded protein is CASSPYREDQPQHF. The rearrangement joins TRBV7-2 to TRBJ1-5, with D perhaps TRBD1 (6 bases). With 5 bases removed from V and 5 bases from J, the gap between germline ends came to 13 bases. Per germline, CDR1 SGHTA and CDR2 FQGNSA. This CDR3 spans 14 amino acids.

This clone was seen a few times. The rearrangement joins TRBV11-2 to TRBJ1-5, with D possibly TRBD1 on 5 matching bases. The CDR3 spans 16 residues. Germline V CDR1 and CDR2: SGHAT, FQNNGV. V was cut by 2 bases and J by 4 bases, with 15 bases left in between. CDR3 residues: CASSLSSGAVNQPQHF. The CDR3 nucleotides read TGTGCCAGCAGCTTAAGCTCTGGGGCAGTTAATCAGCCCCAGCATTTT.

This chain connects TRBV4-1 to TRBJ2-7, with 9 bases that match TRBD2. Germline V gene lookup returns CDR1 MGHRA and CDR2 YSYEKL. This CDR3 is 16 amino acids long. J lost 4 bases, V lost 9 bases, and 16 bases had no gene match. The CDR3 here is CARKSCSGSRTYEQYF. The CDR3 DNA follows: TGCGCCAGGAAGTCCTGTAGCGGGAGTAGAACATACGAGCAGTACTTC.

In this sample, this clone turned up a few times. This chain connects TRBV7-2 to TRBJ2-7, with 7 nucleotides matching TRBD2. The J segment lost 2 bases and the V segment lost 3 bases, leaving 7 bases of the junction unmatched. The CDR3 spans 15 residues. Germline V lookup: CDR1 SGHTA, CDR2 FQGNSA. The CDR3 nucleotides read TGTGCCAGCAGCTTCCAGTCGGGGAGGGCCTACGAGCAGTACTTC. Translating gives CASSFQSGRAYEQYF.

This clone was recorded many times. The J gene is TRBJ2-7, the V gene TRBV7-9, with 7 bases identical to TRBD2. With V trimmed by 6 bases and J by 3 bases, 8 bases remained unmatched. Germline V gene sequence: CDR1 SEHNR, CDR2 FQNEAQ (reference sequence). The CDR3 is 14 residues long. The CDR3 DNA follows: TGTGCCAGCAGACCGGGGGGACCCGACTACGAGCAGTACTTC. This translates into CASRPGGPDYEQYF.

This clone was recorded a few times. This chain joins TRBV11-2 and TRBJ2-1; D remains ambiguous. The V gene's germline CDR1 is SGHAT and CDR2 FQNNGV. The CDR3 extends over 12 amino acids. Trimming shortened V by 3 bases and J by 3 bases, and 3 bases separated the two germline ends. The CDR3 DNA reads TGTGCCAGCAGCTTGGGCTACAATGAGCAGTTCTTC. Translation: CASSLGYNEQFF.

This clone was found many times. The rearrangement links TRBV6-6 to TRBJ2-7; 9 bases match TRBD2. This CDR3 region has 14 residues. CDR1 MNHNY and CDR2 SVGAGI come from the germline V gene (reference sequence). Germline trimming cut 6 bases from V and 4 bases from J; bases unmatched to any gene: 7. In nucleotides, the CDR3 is TGTGCCAGCAGAAGGACTAGCGTTTTATACGAGCAGTACTTC. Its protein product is CASRRTSVLYEQYF.

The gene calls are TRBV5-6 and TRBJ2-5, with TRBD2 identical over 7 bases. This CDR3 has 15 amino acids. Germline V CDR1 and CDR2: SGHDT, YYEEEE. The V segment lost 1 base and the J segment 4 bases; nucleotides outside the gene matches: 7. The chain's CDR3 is CASSLRREGRETQYF. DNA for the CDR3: TGTGCCAGCAGCTTGCGGAGGGAGGGCCGAGAGACCCAGTACTTC.

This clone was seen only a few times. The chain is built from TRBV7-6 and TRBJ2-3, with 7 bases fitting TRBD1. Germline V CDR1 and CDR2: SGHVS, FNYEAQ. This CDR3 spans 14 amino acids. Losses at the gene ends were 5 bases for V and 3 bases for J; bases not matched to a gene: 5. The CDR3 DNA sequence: TGTGCCAGCAGCCTCAGACAGGGAACAGATACGCAGTATTTT. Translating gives CASSLRQGTDTQYF.

The CDR3 protein is CASSPLEGNTEAFF. CDR3 DNA sequence: TGTGCCAGCTCACCCCTCGAGGGGAACACTGAAGCTTTCTTT. This chain connects TRBV18 to TRBJ1-1; D gene ambiguous. The V gene lost 3 bases and the J gene lost 1 base, with 9 bases spanning the gap. The CDR3 extends over 14 amino acids. CDR1 KGHSH and CDR2 LQKENI come from the germline V gene.

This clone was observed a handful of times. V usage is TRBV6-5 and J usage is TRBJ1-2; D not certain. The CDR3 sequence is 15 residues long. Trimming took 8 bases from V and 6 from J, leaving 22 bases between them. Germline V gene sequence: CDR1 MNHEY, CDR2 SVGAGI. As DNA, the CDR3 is TGTGCCAGCGGTTCCTCGGGTCAGCTACGGGATGGCTACACCTTC. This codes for CASGSSGQLRDGYTF.

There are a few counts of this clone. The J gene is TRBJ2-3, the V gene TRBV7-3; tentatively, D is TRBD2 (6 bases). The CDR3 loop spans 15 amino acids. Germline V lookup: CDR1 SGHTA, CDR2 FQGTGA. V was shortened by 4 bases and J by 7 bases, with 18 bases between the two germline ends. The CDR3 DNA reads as TGTGCCAGCAGCTCCGACGGGACTCCTACTAATACGCAGTATTTT. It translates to CASSSDGTPTNTQYF.

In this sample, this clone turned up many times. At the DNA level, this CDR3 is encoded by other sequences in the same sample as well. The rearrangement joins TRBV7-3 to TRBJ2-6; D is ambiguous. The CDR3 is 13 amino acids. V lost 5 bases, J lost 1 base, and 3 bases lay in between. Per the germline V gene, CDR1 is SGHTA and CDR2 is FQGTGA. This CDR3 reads CASSRSGANVLTF. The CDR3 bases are TGTGCCAGCAGCAGATCTGGGGCCAACGTCCTGACTTTC. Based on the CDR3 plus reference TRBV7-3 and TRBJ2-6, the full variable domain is GAGVSQTPSNKVTEKGKYVELRCDPISGHTALYWYRQSLGQGPEFLIYFQGTGAADDSGLPNDRFFAVRPEGSVSTLKIQRTERGDSAVYLCASSRSGANVLTFGAGSRLTVL.